This T cell receptor beta chain was found in a study of PD-L1 blockade in urothelial cancer. Study information: In the patient group, about 90% of the roughly 30 were males with bladder-origin urothelial cancer.

The repertoire was sequenced with immunoSEQ multiplex PCR; TCRdb's copy has only in-frame clones and lacks some. The data show some 74,000 clones, around four fifths seen once. This CDR3 is 15 amino acids long. Germline V CDR1 and CDR2: MNHNS, SASEGT. As to time point: pretreatment peripheral blood. The clonotype originates from a man aged 40-55 years with urothelial cancer. Source: PBMCs, taken around atezolizumab (anti-PD-L1) treatment. The V and J genes are TRBV6-1 and TRBJ2-6, with 8 bases aligning to TRBD1. The CDR3 DNA reads as TGTCTGACTGGACAGGGTGGAGCTGGGGCCAACGTCCTGACTTTC. Translated, it gives CLTGQGGAGANVLTF.